This note documents a single TCR beta chain sequence. This sample is part of a study of blood T cell repertoires in COVID-19. This CDR3 is 14 amino acids long. CDR1 LGHDT and CDR2 YNNKEL come from the germline V gene (reference sequence). V was trimmed by 8 bases and J by 3 bases, leaving 13 bases between them. In the study's own analysis: By means of reference gene primer amplification, nucleated cell counts were estimated. Assay used: immunoSEQ multiplex PCR; TCRdb lists only in-frame clones, some missing. The DNA gave D and trimming, while V, J and clone size come from that table. The repertoire holds 35,000 to 50,000 clones, with roughly 89% as singletons.

The chain links TRBV3-1 (or the pseudogene TRBV3-2) to TRBJ2-2; D might be TRBD1 (7 bases). The clonotype comes from a man aged 50 to 60 with active COVID-19. Sequenced input: peripheral blood. The CDR3 protein is CASFQGGHTGELFF. CDR3 nucleotide sequence: TGTGCCAGCTTCCAGGGGGGTCACACCGGGGAGCTGTTTTTT.